This T cell receptor beta chain was recovered during a study of cytomegalovirus exposure and HLA in healthy donors. General study points: With DRB1 most and HLA-C fewest, TCR association rates differed between HLA loci in a later analysis.

For this clone: The antigen is unknown.

13 Jbeta primers and 60 Vbeta primers were used for the PCR. Sequencing used immunoSEQ multiplex PCR; TCRdb keeps in-frame clones, though not all of them. The sample yields roughly 120,000 clones, under 90% seen once. The CDR3 loop spans 13 amino acids. V was cut by 10 bases and J by 7 bases, with 14 bases left in between. Per the germline V gene, CDR1 is MNHNS and CDR2 is SASEGT. The gene calls are TRBV6-1 and TRBJ1-6; D is unclear. What was sequenced was PBMCs. The receptor was derived from a woman in her thirties in good health and CMV-seronegative. CDR3 in amino acids: CANREGLNSPLHF. In DNA, the CDR3 is TGTGCCAACCGCGAGGGATTGAATTCACCCCTCCACTTT.